Sequencing of this T cell receptor beta chain was carried out in a study of beta chain features in type 1 diabetes. Whole-study results and caveats: Moderate yet significant TCRB CDR3 shortening was seen in Type 1 diabetes patients in all four CD4+ subsets.

Concerning this clone itself: Antigen unknown.

Reverse transcribing all isolated RNA meant expressed TCRB transcripts were sequenced. For naive, central memory and regulatory T cell samples, reads averaged around 3.8 million. Assay: immunoSEQ multiplex PCR; the TCRdb copy retains only in-frame clones and omits some. The sample shows 640,000 or so clones, over 12% of them seen only once. The material sequenced was naive CD4+ T cells from blood. This sequence originates from a man in his late teens or twenties with type 1 diabetes.

The CDR3 region has the DNA TGTGCCTGGGGGGTGGGTCTCTACCAAGAGACCCAGTACTTC. Protein product: CAWGVGLYQETQYF. This chain links TRBV30 with TRBJ2-5; D remains unclear. Per germline, CDR1 GTSNPN and CDR2 SVGIG (reference sequence). The CDR3 length is 14 residues. V shed 5 bases and J shed 0 bases, with 13 bases lying between them. Full variable domain (remainder filled in from reference TRBV30 and TRBJ2-5): SQTIHQWPATLVQPVGSPLSLECTVEGTSNPNLYWYRQAAGRGLQLLFYSVGIGQISSEVPQNLSASRPQDRQFILSSKKLLLSDSGFYLCAWGVGLYQETQYFGPGTRLLVL.